This is a list of T cell receptor beta chains from one sample in a study of cytomegalovirus exposure and HLA in healthy donors. Here immunoSEQ multiplex PCR was the method, and the copy in TCRdb shows in-frame clones only, minus some. This table has approximately 150,000 clones, 65% to 90% appearing once. The specimen was PBMCs. The receptors here all came from a woman in her 30s in good health and CMV-seronegative. Each CDR3 is given with its conserved first and last residue. The D gene is left open where the match is weak. Only some rows state a clone size, as once, few, many or a class for expanded clones.

abundance | j_gene | d_gene | v_gene | CDR3nt | CDR3aa
. | TRBJ1-1 | . | TRBV27 | TGTGCCAGCAGTTTATACAGGAACACTGAAGCTTTCTTT | CASSLYRNTEAFF
. | TRBJ1-6 | . | TRBV7-9 | TGTGCCAGCAGCAAGCAGGGGTCTCACAATTCACCCCTCCACTTT | CASSKQGSHNSPLHF
. | TRBJ2-3 | . | TRBV6-6 | TGTGCCAGCTGTCGTAGGGGGGGCGCAGATACGCAGTATTTT | CASCRRGGADTQYF
. | TRBJ2-1 | TRBD1 | TRBV4-1 | TGCGCCAGCAGCCATCCAGGCCGGGACAGGGTGAGGAAGCAGTTCTTC | CASSHPGRDRVRKQFF
. | TRBJ2-1 | . | TRBV6-6 | TGTGCCAGCAGTTCCGGGACTCAACGCCATGAGCAGTTCTTC | CASSSGTQRHEQFF
. | TRBJ2-2 | TRBD2 | TRBV7-3 | TGTGCCAGCAGCTTAAGGGCCGGGGGGTCTTCGAACACCGGGGAGCTGTTTTTT | CASSLRAGGSSNTGELFF
. | TRBJ1-2 | TRBD1 | TRBV5-1 | TGCGCCAGCAGCGCCGGACAGGCGGACTATGGCTACACCTTC | CASSAGQADYGYTF
. | TRBJ2-1 | . | TRBV19 | TGTGCCAGTTCTGGGACTTACTACAATGAGCAGTTCTTC | CASSGTYYNEQFF
. | TRBJ2-1 | . | TRBV7-2 | TGTGCCAGCAGCTTCAGTATGGGGGGCTACAATGAGCAGTTCTTC | CASSFSMGGYNEQFF
. | TRBJ2-3 | . | TRBV7-2 | TGTGCCAGCAGCCAGAGGGGCACAGATACGCAGTATTTT | CASSQRGTDTQYF
. | TRBJ2-7 | TRBD1 | TRBV18 | TGTGCCAGCTCACTCGGGACAGGGGACGAGCAGTACTTC | CASSLGTGDEQYF
. | TRBJ2-7 | . | TRBV2 | TGTGCCAGCAGTGACAGGGCCTACTCCTACGAGCAGTACTTC | CASSDRAYSYEQYF
. | TRBJ1-6 | TRBD1 | TRBV5-1 | TGCGCCAGCAGCTTGGGGGGACAGGGGTATTCACCCCTCCACTTT | CASSLGGQGYSPLHF
once | TRBJ2-5 | TRBD2 | TRBV19 | TGTGCCAGTAGTATAGTCCTAGCGGGGGAGACCCAGTACTTC | CASSIVLAGETQYF
. | TRBJ1-4 | . | TRBV19 | TGTGCCAGTAGTGGTCGAGTAACTAATGAAAAACTGTTTTTT | CASSGRVTNEKLFF
. | TRBJ2-7 | . | TRBV10-1 | TGCGCCAGCAGTGAGTCGCTGGGCCCGACCTACGAGCAGTACTTC | CASSESLGPTYEQYF
. | TRBJ2-5 | . | TRBV4-1 | TGCGCCAGCAGCCAAGATCAGCGGGACCAAGAGACCCAGTACTTC | CASSQDQRDQETQYF
. | TRBJ2-6 | TRBD1 | TRBV18 | TGTGCCAGCTCACCCTCCCCGGACAGGGGATACGGGGCCAACGTCCTGACTTTC | CASSPSPDRGYGANVLTF